In its sample, the clone carrying this T cell receptor beta chain is large. Its matching antigen is unknown. The data were taken from a study of metastatic and nonmetastatic thyroid tumors. In the study overall: Blood and tumor or nodule tissue repertoires from malignant and benign thyroid patients were compared. General study findings and limits: The reported finding was significantly higher TCR beta diversity in malignant thyroid tumors relative to benign nodules, in blood and tumor.

TCRdb reanalyzed the PCR reads with MiXCR. The data show 20,000 to 30,000 clones, 21% seen once. The CDR3 covers 13 residues. V was shortened by 9 bases and J by 0 bases, with 11 bases between the two germline ends. Germline loops: CDR1 SGHVS, CDR2 FNYEAQ. All patients reached thyroid surgery having received no treatment beforehand. The rearrangement joins TRBV7-6 to TRBJ1-1; D is ambiguous. The sample was blood. The sequence derives from a male donor with papillary thyroid cancer or a benign thyroid nodule (not recorded which). Some clones in this sample may be carry-over from other donors' samples. As DNA, the CDR3 is TGTGCCAGTAGTGCCGGATTGAACACTGAAGCTTTCTTT. Protein: CASSAGLNTEAFF.